This T cell receptor beta chain was captured in a study of radiation and T cells in renal cell carcinoma. The overall study: Nephrectomy followed 15 Gy stereotactic body radiation by 4 weeks.

The CDR3 has 15 amino acids. In germline, CDR1 is MDHEN, CDR2 SYDVKM. Trimming cost V 6 bases and J 6 bases; bases outside gene matches: 9. Whole-study results and caveats: In blood, top tumor clones expanded by 2 weeks, shrinking by 4.

Indicated time point: baseline pretreatment blood. Treatment reported: 15 Gy SBRT to primary tumor, nephrectomy 4 weeks later. Radiation-treated patients gave blood at baseline, week 2 and week 4. The patient's renal cell carcinoma had clear cell pathology. Concerning this clone itself: Its antigen remains unknown.

Assay used: immunoSEQ multiplex PCR; TCRdb lists only in-frame clones, some missing. This repertoire shows roughly 120,000 clones, approximately 80% found once; its top ten account for less than 3.5%. Source: blood, taken from a patient whose treatment included radiotherapy and nephrectomy. The genes are TRBV28 and TRBJ1-4; 8 nucleotides match TRBD1. The source of this sequence is a woman aged 55 to 70 with renal cell carcinoma. CDR3 nucleotides: TGTGCCAGCAGCGCCGTCGCCAGGGGGCATGAAAAACTGTTTTTT. Residues: CASSAVARGHEKLFF.